The 13 T cell receptor beta chains presented below share a single source sample, sequenced in a study of blood T cell repertoires in COVID-19. This table comes from immunoSEQ multiplex PCR, and its TCRdb copy is limited to in-frame clones, with some not included. The sample has 95,000 to 150,000 clones; about nine tenths are singletons. Sequenced input: peripheral blood. The receptors here all came from a man aged 40-50 years with acute or convalescent COVID-19.

The chain employs TRBV11-2 and TRBJ1-2, with 9 nucleotides matching TRBD1. Germline V gene data show CDR1 as SGHAT and CDR2 as FQNNGV. This CDR3 is 14 amino acids long. The V segment lost 4 bases and the J segment 8 bases; nucleotides outside the gene matches: 8. The CDR3 spells CASSSTGGKQGYTF. In nucleotides, the CDR3 is TGTGCCAGCAGCTCGACAGGGGGGAAGCAGGGCTACACCTTC.

V is TRBV7-8 and J is TRBJ1-3; 7 nucleotides agree with TRBD1. Germline V lookup: CDR1 SGHVS, CDR2 FQNEAQ. The CDR3 runs to 16 residues. After removal of 5 bases from V and 0 bases from J, the junction contained 7 bases not matched to a gene. CDR3 DNA sequence: TGTGCCAGCAGCCCTCTGGGACAGCACTCTGGAAACACCATATATTTT. As protein: CASSPLGQHSGNTIYF.

The V and J genes are TRBV6-5 and TRBJ2-7; possible D gene TRBD2, 6 bases. Trimming took off 7 bases at V and 4 bases at J, with 14 bases between the two ends. The CDR3 covers 13 residues. Germline V gene lookup returns CDR1 MNHEY and CDR2 SVGAGI. The CDR3 DNA reads TGTGCCAGCACCGCGGGACGGATATACGAGCAGTACTTC. Translating it yields CASTAGRIYEQYF.

CDR3 in amino acids: CASSRDGGTGYEAFF. In DNA, the CDR3 is TGTGCCAGCAGCCGAGACGGCGGGACAGGGTATGAAGCTTTCTTT. The V call is TRBV7-3, the J call TRBJ1-1; TRBD1 matches at 9 bases. With 5 bases clipped from V and 7 bases from J, the junction kept 11 bases outside the gene matches. The V gene's germline CDR1 is SGHTA and CDR2 FQGTGA. There are 15 residues in the CDR3.

The chain is built from TRBV4-2 and TRBJ1-3; TRBD1 is a possible D gene (5 bases). Trimming took off 1 base at V and 0 bases at J, with 10 bases between the two ends. The CDR3 loop spans 16 amino acids. Germline V gene sequence: CDR1 LGHNA, CDR2 YNFKEQ. CDR3 region: CASSQVGQSSGNTIYF. In DNA, the CDR3 is TGTGCCAGCAGCCAAGTGGGGCAGAGCTCTGGAAACACCATATATTTT.

The genes are TRBV12-3 or TRBV12-4 and TRBJ2-1; no definite D call. Between the trimmed V and J ends, which lost 6 bases and 6 bases, there was a span of 9 bases. The CDR3 covers 12 residues. CDR3 coding DNA: TGTGCCAGCAGCCCGTGGAGCAATGAGCAGTTCTTC. Protein: CASSPWSNEQFF.

The chain carries TRBV19 and TRBJ1-2; maybe TRBD1 (6 bases). Trimming removed 6 bases from V and 4 bases from J, with 12 bases in between. Germline CDR1 is LNHDA and CDR2 is SQIVND (reference sequence). CDR3 length equals 13 residues. The CDR3 DNA reads as TGTGCCAGTAGCCCGGACAGCCGCTATGGCTACACCTTC. It translates to CASSPDSRYGYTF.

The chain is built from TRBV27 and TRBJ2-5; 9 bases are a match to TRBD2. The ends lost 6 bases at V and 2 bases at J; junction bases unmatched: 4. The CDR3 is 14 residues long. Per germline, CDR1 MNHEY and CDR2 SMNVEV (reference sequence). The CDR3 sequence is CASSRLAVQETQYF. For the CDR3, the DNA is TGTGCCAGCAGCAGACTAGCGGTACAAGAGACCCAGTACTTC.

This chain joins TRBV30 and TRBJ1-2, with 8 bases that match TRBD1. The CDR3 sequence is 12 residues long. V lost 8 bases to trimming and J lost 4 bases; unmatched junction nucleotides: 6. Germline loops: CDR1 GTSNPN, CDR2 SVGIG (reference sequence). The CDR3 DNA follows: TGTGCCCAACAGGGGGGGGGCTATGGCTACACCTTC. Its translation: CAQQGGGYGYTF. The whole variable domain, filled in from reference TRBV30 and TRBJ1-2, reads SQTIHQWPATLVQPVGSPLSLECTVEGTSNPNLYWYRQAAGRGLQLLFYSVGIGQISSEVPQNLSASRPQDRQFILSSKKLLLSDSGFYLCAQQGGGYGYTFGSGTRLTVV.

This chain uses TRBV29-1 with TRBJ2-7; 11 bases map to TRBD2. The V segment lost 8 bases and the J segment 6 bases; nucleotides outside the gene matches: 6. Germline V CDR1 and CDR2: SQVTM, ANQGSEA. The CDR3 covers 12 residues. The CDR3 here is CSFSGGALEQYF. The CDR3 DNA reads TGCAGCTTTAGCGGGGGGGCTCTCGAGCAGTACTTC.

This sequence joins TRBV3-1 (or the pseudogene TRBV3-2) and TRBJ2-5; 11 bases align to TRBD2. The CDR3 is 17 residues long. The trim removed 0 bases at V and 4 bases at J, leaving 7 bases unmatched. CDR1 LGHDT and CDR2 YNNKEL come from the germline V gene (reference sequence). CDR3 bases: TGTGCCAGCAGCCAAGATAGGTTCGGACTAGCGGGAGAGACCCAGTACTTC. It yields the protein CASSQDRFGLAGETQYF.

The V and J genes are TRBV6-2 or TRBV6-3 and TRBJ1-1, with unresolved D. This CDR3 region has 16 residues. The germline gives CDR1 MNHEY, CDR2 SVGEGT. V lost 4 bases to trimming and J lost 2 bases, with 17 bases between them. In nucleotides, the CDR3 is TGTGCCAGCAGTTTCCACCTGACAAAAACTAACACTGAAGCTTTCTTT. Translation gives CASSFHLTKTNTEAFF.

The chain recombines TRBV10-3 with TRBJ2-4; D uncertain. The CDR3 has 16 residues. CDR1 ENHRY and CDR2 SYGVKD come from the germline V gene. Trimming took off 3 bases at V and 0 bases at J, with 12 bases between the two ends. The DNA for the CDR3 is TGTGCCATCAGTGACGCGGCAGAGCAAGCCAAAAACATTCAGTACTTC. It specifies CAISDAAEQAKNIQYF.